This T cell receptor (beta chain) was retrieved from a study of cytomegalovirus exposure and HLA in healthy donors. Study-level results: 16,951 TCR beta sequences were associated with HLA alleles at 0.05 false discovery rate in a later analysis. Clonal expansion, a later analysis showed, was greater in HLA-associated TCR beta chains than in equally common others. Researchers catalogued about 160 TCR beta chains as cytomegalovirus-associated.

Amplification used 60 Vbeta primers and 13 Jbeta primers. The protocol was immunoSEQ multiplex PCR, while the TCRdb copy is restricted to in-frame clones and leaves out a portion. Here the sample spans about 130,000 clones, more than 80% being singletons. Note on this clone: What it binds is not known.

The sample consisted of PBMCs. The clonotype comes from a man aged 35 to 55 in good health and CMV-seronegative.

CDR3 nucleotides: TGTGCCAGCTCACCACGAGCGGGAGAGCGGGAGACCCAGTACTTC. This translates into CASSPRAGERETQYF. The gene calls are TRBV18 and TRBJ2-5; 8 bases match TRBD2. The CDR3 sequence is 15 residues long. The trim removed 1 base at V and 5 bases at J, leaving 6 bases unmatched. Germline V gives CDR1 KGHSH, CDR2 LQKENI.